Sequencing of this T cell receptor (beta chain) was carried out in a study of OX40 agonist ivuxolimab in advanced cancers. The data were produced by immunoSEQ multiplex PCR, yet TCRdb's version contains in-frame clones alone and is incomplete. Counted here are 48,000 or so clones, approximately 85% occurring once; the ten biggest clones make up around 10%. The CDR3 loop spans 13 amino acids. The germline V gene encodes CDR1 SGHNT and CDR2 YENEEA. V gave up 4 bases and J gave up 9 bases; unmatched junction bases: 5. Material: CD4+ or CD8+ T cells sorted from blood, obtained in a trial of the OX40 agonist ivuxolimab. This TCR derives from an adult with an advanced solid tumor such as melanoma, head and neck, liver or kidney cancer. The V gene is TRBV11-3, the J gene TRBJ2-1, with TRBD1 identical over 8 bases. This CDR3 reads CASSWGQAGEQFF. The DNA for the CDR3 is TGTGCCAGCAGCTGGGGACAGGCGGGTGAGCAGTTCTTC.